This entry describes one T cell receptor beta chain. The source of the sample is a study of cytomegalovirus exposure and HLA in healthy donors. 60 Vbeta and 13 Jbeta primers were used in PCR. Profiled with immunoSEQ multiplex PCR; TCRdb holds only in-frame clones, not every one. The repertoire holds under 150,000 clones, with about 75% as singletons. V gave up 0 bases and J gave up 0 bases, with 9 bases separating them. This CDR3 region has 15 residues. CDR1 and CDR2 from the germline V gene are SGDLS and YYNGEE. This chain links TRBV9 with TRBJ1-1; no definite D call. This TCR derives from a man in his sixties in good health and CMV-seronegative. Sequences were obtained from PBMCs. The CDR3 coding sequence is TGTGCCAGCAGCGTAGACCACGGGATGAACACTGAAGCTTTCTTT. It encodes CASSVDHGMNTEAFF.